A selection of T cell receptor beta chains follows, all from one sample in a study of T cells in Graves' hyperthyroidism and ophthalmopathy. TCRdb analysed the multiplex PCR reads with MiXCR anew, one entry per CDR3 protein. The sample comprises about 700,000 distinct CDR3 sequences, 14% of which are singletons, and 10% rests with the top ten. Sequenced material: blood. All receptors come from a woman younger than 35 with Graves' hyperthyroidism. Each CDR3 is given with its conserved first and last residue. D genes are given only for firm matches. Clone size is shown for a subset of rows, as once, few, many or a class of expanded clone.

v_call: TRBV7-9; j_call: TRBJ2-7; clone_size: many; d_call: -; cdr3_nt: TGTGCCAGCAGCGCAGAAGGGGGTTCCTACGAGCAGTACTTC; cdr3_aa: CASSAEGGSYEQYF
v_call: TRBV20-1; j_call: TRBJ2-1; clone_size: -; d_call: -; cdr3_nt: TGCAGTGCTAGAGGCCAGCGGGACATCTTCTCCTACAATGAGCAGTTCTTC; cdr3_aa: CSARGQRDIFSYNEQFF
v_call: TRBV12-3/TRBV12-4; j_call: TRBJ1-5; clone_size: few; d_call: -; cdr3_nt: TGTGCCAGCAGTTCAGGTCTTGTCTCGCTTACGGGCAATCAGCCCCAGCATTTT; cdr3_aa: CASSSGLVSLTGNQPQHF
v_call: TRBV20-1; j_call: TRBJ1-4; clone_size: -; d_call: -; cdr3_nt: TGCAGTGCTAGCTCCAGGGGTAAAGAAAAACTGTTTTTT; cdr3_aa: CSASSRGKEKLFF
v_call: TRBV7-9; j_call: TRBJ2-3; clone_size: -; d_call: TRBD2; cdr3_nt: TGTGCCAGCAGCCGGCTGGGACTAGCGGGAGCTGAGGATGATACGCAGTATTTT; cdr3_aa: CASSRLGLAGAEDDTQYF
v_call: TRBV3-1; j_call: TRBJ2-3; clone_size: many; d_call: -; cdr3_nt: TGTGCCAGCAGCCAATCGGGCCGAACCACAGATACGCAGTATTTT; cdr3_aa: CASSQSGRTTDTQYF
v_call: TRBV20-1; j_call: TRBJ2-1; clone_size: -; d_call: TRBD2; cdr3_nt: TGCAGTGCTTCCCGGACTAGCGGGTCCTACAATGAGCAGTTCTTC; cdr3_aa: CSASRTSGSYNEQFF
v_call: TRBV29-1; j_call: TRBJ2-3; clone_size: few; d_call: -; cdr3_nt: TGCAGCGGCTCCGGGGGCGGCACAGATACGCAGTATTTT; cdr3_aa: CSGSGGGTDTQYF
v_call: TRBV6-5; j_call: TRBJ2-7; clone_size: -; d_call: -; cdr3_nt: TGTGCCAGCAGTTACGTTCCGGCAGCCCGCGAGCAGTACTTC; cdr3_aa: CASSYVPAAREQYF
v_call: TRBV4-3; j_call: TRBJ2-7; clone_size: many; d_call: TRBD1; cdr3_nt: TGCGCCAGCAGCCAAGATCGACAGGGCCTCTCCTACGAGCAGTACTTC; cdr3_aa: CASSQDRQGLSYEQYF
v_call: TRBV18; j_call: TRBJ1-5; clone_size: few; d_call: TRBD1; cdr3_nt: TGTGCCAGCTCACCGACCGGGACAGGGAGCAACCAGCCCCAGCATTTT; cdr3_aa: CASSPTGTGSNQPQHF
v_call: TRBV4-1; j_call: TRBJ2-7; clone_size: many; d_call: -; cdr3_nt: TGCGCCAGCAGCCACGCGGGACCGTACGAGCAGTACTTC; cdr3_aa: CASSHAGPYEQYF
v_call: TRBV7-9; j_call: TRBJ1-4; clone_size: few; d_call: -; cdr3_nt: TGTGCCAGCAGCTTAACGGCCAGTAATGAAAAACTGTTTTTT; cdr3_aa: CASSLTASNEKLFF
v_call: TRBV6-5; j_call: TRBJ1-6; clone_size: -; d_call: -; cdr3_nt: TGTGCCAGCAGTTACGCGGGGGCGACCCACTTT; cdr3_aa: CASSYAGATHF
v_call: TRBV20-1; j_call: TRBJ2-1; clone_size: many; d_call: TRBD2; cdr3_nt: TGCAGTGCCCTAGCGGGAGGCGGTAGCTCCTACAATGAGCAGTTCTTC; cdr3_aa: CSALAGGGSSYNEQFF
v_call: TRBV29-1; j_call: TRBJ2-7; clone_size: many; d_call: -; cdr3_nt: TGCAGCGTTGAAGTAGGTCAGGGGAAAGAGCAGTACTTC; cdr3_aa: CSVEVGQGKEQYF
v_call: TRBV29-1; j_call: TRBJ1-2; clone_size: many; d_call: TRBD1; cdr3_nt: TGCAGCGTTGTAAGGGGGACAGGGGGCCTCGACTATGGCTACACCTTC; cdr3_aa: CSVVRGTGGLDYGYTF
v_call: TRBV6-1; j_call: TRBJ2-7; clone_size: -; d_call: -; cdr3_nt: TGTGCCAGCCGCGCCGGGGTCGGGGGGCACTACGAGCAGTACTTC; cdr3_aa: CASRAGVGGHYEQYF
v_call: TRBV9; j_call: TRBJ2-7; clone_size: few; d_call: TRBD1; cdr3_nt: TGTGCCAGCAGCGCAGGGACAGGGAACTACGAGCAGTACTTC; cdr3_aa: CASSAGTGNYEQYF
v_call: TRBV2; j_call: TRBJ2-1; clone_size: few; d_call: TRBD2; cdr3_nt: TGTGCCAGTAGAACTAGCGGGACCTCGAATGAGCAGTTCTTC; cdr3_aa: CASRTSGTSNEQFF
v_call: TRBV3-1; j_call: TRBJ2-3; clone_size: few; d_call: -; cdr3_nt: TGTGCCAGCAGCTCATCCCGACCCCTTAGTGGCACAGATACGCGGTATTTT; cdr3_aa: CASSSSRPLSGTDTRYF
v_call: TRBV20-1; j_call: TRBJ2-5; clone_size: many; d_call: TRBD2; cdr3_nt: TGCAGTGCTAGAGCAGGACTAGCGGAGGTGGGGGAGACCCAGTACTTC; cdr3_aa: CSARAGLAEVGETQYF
v_call: TRBV12-3/TRBV12-4; j_call: TRBJ1-3; clone_size: few; d_call: -; cdr3_nt: TGTGCCAGCAGTTTCGGACAGCCTGCTGGAAACACCATATATTTT; cdr3_aa: CASSFGQPAGNTIYF
v_call: TRBV4-1; j_call: TRBJ1-4; clone_size: -; d_call: -; cdr3_nt: TGCGCCAGCAGCCCCCCGGACCTCCCACGGGGGAAACTGTTTTTT; cdr3_aa: CASSPPDLPRGKLFF
v_call: TRBV11-2; j_call: TRBJ2-5; clone_size: many; d_call: TRBD2; cdr3_nt: TGTGCCAGCAGCTCCACCCGACTAGCGGGAGAGACCCAGTACTTC; cdr3_aa: CASSSTRLAGETQYF
v_call: TRBV7-6; j_call: TRBJ2-3; clone_size: -; d_call: TRBD2; cdr3_nt: TGTGCCAGCAGCTTAAAGCCAGGGCGACTAGCGATTGGCACAGATACGCAGTATTTT; cdr3_aa: CASSLKPGRLAIGTDTQYF
v_call: TRBV4-3; j_call: TRBJ1-1; clone_size: few; d_call: -; cdr3_nt: TGCGCCAGCAGCCAAGGAGGGGGAGCTTTCTTT; cdr3_aa: CASSQGGGAFF
v_call: TRBV2; j_call: TRBJ1-6; clone_size: many; d_call: -; cdr3_nt: TGTGCCAGCAGTGATCCAGGGAACTCACCCCTCCACTTT; cdr3_aa: CASSDPGNSPLHF
v_call: TRBV11-2; j_call: TRBJ2-5; clone_size: many; d_call: -; cdr3_nt: TGTGCCAGCAGCTTAGAGAGGGAGACCCAGTACTTC; cdr3_aa: CASSLERETQYF
v_call: TRBV4-2; j_call: TRBJ1-2; clone_size: many; d_call: -; cdr3_nt: TGTGCCAGCAGCCAAGATGGGGCAGGGACGACTAACTATGGCTACACCTTC; cdr3_aa: CASSQDGAGTTNYGYTF
v_call: TRBV20-1; j_call: TRBJ2-1; clone_size: few; d_call: -; cdr3_nt: TGCAGTGCTAGGAGGGCCGGGCGTACGAATGAGCAGTTCTTC; cdr3_aa: CSARRAGRTNEQFF
v_call: TRBV12-5; j_call: TRBJ2-5; clone_size: few; d_call: TRBD1; cdr3_nt: TGTGCTGGTGGTTTGGCACAGGGGGAAGAGACCCAGTACTTC; cdr3_aa: CAGGLAQGEETQYF